This entry describes one T cell receptor (beta chain). Antigen unknown. There were TCR beta CDR3 regions amplified from RNA transcripts. The TCR CDR3 was amplified in a first-round RT-PCR using the HTBI primer set. TCRdb reprocessed the multiplex PCR reads with MiXCR, giving one entry per CDR3 protein. The sample lists about 680,000 distinct CDR3 sequences; 35% were seen once. PBMCs were derived from 7.5 to 10 ml fresh peripheral blood. The data were taken from a study of T cells in Graves' hyperthyroidism and ophthalmopathy. General study results and limits: Ophthalmopathy, which appeared later, was predicted by the model a median roughly 6.6 months before onset.

The CDR3 is 12 amino acids. The germline gives CDR1 DFQATT, CDR2 SNEGSKA (reference sequence). The sample taken for sequencing was blood. The rearrangement joins TRBV20-1 to TRBJ2-7; perhaps TRBD1 as D (5 bases). The J call is in doubt because the DNA end fits TRBJ2-1 better. The receptor was isolated from a woman aged 40 to 55 with Graves' hyperthyroidism. CDR3 sequence: CSASVRVDEQFF. The DNA for the CDR3 is TGCAGTGCTAGTGTCAGGGTAGATGAGCAGTTCTTC.